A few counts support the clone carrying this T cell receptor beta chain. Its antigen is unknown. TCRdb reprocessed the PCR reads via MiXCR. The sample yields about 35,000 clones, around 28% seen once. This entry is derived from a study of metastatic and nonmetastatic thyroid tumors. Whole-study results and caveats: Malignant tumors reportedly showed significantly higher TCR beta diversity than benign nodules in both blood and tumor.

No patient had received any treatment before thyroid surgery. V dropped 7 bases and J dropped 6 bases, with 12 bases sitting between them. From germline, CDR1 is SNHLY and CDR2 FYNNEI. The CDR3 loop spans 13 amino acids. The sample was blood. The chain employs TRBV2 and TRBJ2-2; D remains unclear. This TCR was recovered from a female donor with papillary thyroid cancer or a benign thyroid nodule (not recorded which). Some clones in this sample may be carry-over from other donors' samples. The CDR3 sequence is CASKVEASGELFF. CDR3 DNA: TGTGCCAGCAAGGTCGAGGCATCCGGGGAGCTGTTTTTT.